This is a list of T cell receptor beta chains from one sample in a study of regulatory and conventional T cells in RAG deficiency. Some clones are missing from TCRdb's copy, which holds only in-frame ones; the method was immunoSEQ multiplex PCR. The sample includes about 30,000 clones, around 96% seen only once; the top ten take about 0.4%. The sample was also linked to a second study, of regulatory T cells.

What was sequenced was CD25- CD4+ T cells sorted from blood. Every receptor here comes from a human donor in good health. Each CDR3 is given with its conserved first and last residue. D genes are given only for firm matches.

J | D | V | CDR3
TRBJ2-1 | TRBD2 | TRBV7-8 | CASSFRLAGVDEQFF
TRBJ1-2 | - | TRBV5-1 | CASSLEGLPSYGYTF
TRBJ1-1 | TRBD1 | TRBV6-4 | CASSSTGVNTEAFF
TRBJ1-1 | TRBD1 | TRBV5-8 | CASSPRTGLNTEAFF
TRBJ1-1 | TRBD1 | TRBV27 | CASRITGGRITEAFF
TRBJ1-1 | - | TRBV6-5 | CASSQGRGTEAFF
TRBJ1-4 | - | TRBV6-1 | CAIGGSSLGEKLFF
TRBJ1-1 | - | TRBV7-9 | CASSLVSREAFF
TRBJ2-7 | - | TRBV18 | CASSPQGLLLDYEQYF
TRBJ1-1 | TRBD1 | TRBV9 | CASSGARAGGTEAFF
TRBJ2-7 | - | TRBV6-6 | CASSSLARFAYEQYF
TRBJ2-1 | - | TRBV5-4 | CASSYRDSNEQFF
TRBJ2-1 | - | TRBV14 | CASSQDRGYNEQFF
TRBJ2-7 | TRBD2 | TRBV13 | CASSHIAGGIYEQYF
TRBJ2-7 | TRBD1 | TRBV6-1 | CASSHGQESSYEQYF
TRBJ1-4 | - | TRBV19 | CASSIQGYNEKLFF
TRBJ2-2 | TRBD2 | TRBV11-2 | CASSLVSGGTNTGELFF
TRBJ1-2 | - | TRBV11-2 | CASSLDYRVGYTF
TRBJ2-2 | TRBD1 | TRBV30 | CAWSARLRDRGKNTGELFF
TRBJ2-1 | - | TRBV29-1 | CSVERANEQFF
TRBJ2-7 | - | TRBV19 | CASSADYYEQYF
TRBJ2-7 | TRBD2 | TRBV7-9 | CASSLGGLVTYEQYF
TRBJ2-2 | TRBD2 | TRBV7-2 | CASSWTSGNTGELFF
TRBJ2-5 | - | TRBV5-4 | CASRGTGLETQYF
TRBJ2-7 | TRBD2 | TRBV29-1 | CSVPISGSRDEQYF
TRBJ1-6 | TRBD1 | TRBV4-1 | CASSQGTGQGSYNSPLHF
TRBJ1-1 | TRBD1 | TRBV10-3 | CAISPQGATEAFF
TRBJ2-1 | - | TRBV9 | CASSVVSGSISYNEQFF
TRBJ1-5 | - | TRBV19 | CASAGGGRQPQHF
TRBJ1-1 | - | TRBV30 | CAWGESNTEAFF
TRBJ2-3 | TRBD1 | TRBV7-6 | CASSFGTARGDTQYF
TRBJ2-7 | TRBD2 | TRBV18 | CASSSGTIASPNHEQYF
TRBJ1-1 | TRBD1 | TRBV9 | CASSPRGGGVTEAFF
TRBJ2-5 | TRBD2 | TRBV10-3 | CAISESVGGGGRETQYF
TRBJ1-1 | - | TRBV18 | CASSQLGADTEAFF
TRBJ2-7 | TRBD2 | TRBV14 | CASSQLLAGGSYEQYF
TRBJ1-4 | - | TRBV5-1 | CASSLQGIATNEKLFF
TRBJ2-5 | TRBD2 | TRBV2 | CASSDDRGGETQYF
TRBJ1-4 | - | TRBV11-2 | CASSLGGLEKLFF
TRBJ2-5 | TRBD2 | TRBV6-5 | CASSYNAGAGETQYF
TRBJ1-6 | - | TRBV6-5 | CASTYFGTGNSPLHF
TRBJ1-5 | - | TRBV5-3 | CARSTQQAPKQPQHF
TRBJ2-1 | TRBD1 | TRBV30 | CAFGQGSYNEQFF
TRBJ1-2 | TRBD1 | TRBV28 | CASSFGPGDRDGYTF
TRBJ1-4 | - | TRBV28 | CASSLRQGREKLFF
TRBJ1-3 | - | TRBV5-6 | CASSYFASGNTIYF
TRBJ2-1 | TRBD2 | TRBV7-2 | CASSQTSGSWNEQFF
TRBJ1-3 | - | TRBV11-2 | CASSLGRRLTDTIYF
TRBJ1-1 | - | TRBV30 | CAWKRGAGAEAFF
TRBJ1-1 | - | TRBV5-4 | CASSLASRENTEAFF
TRBJ1-5 | - | TRBV27 | CASSFRDQPQHF
TRBJ2-4 | - | TRBV5-1 | CASSPRGTSNLAKNIQYF